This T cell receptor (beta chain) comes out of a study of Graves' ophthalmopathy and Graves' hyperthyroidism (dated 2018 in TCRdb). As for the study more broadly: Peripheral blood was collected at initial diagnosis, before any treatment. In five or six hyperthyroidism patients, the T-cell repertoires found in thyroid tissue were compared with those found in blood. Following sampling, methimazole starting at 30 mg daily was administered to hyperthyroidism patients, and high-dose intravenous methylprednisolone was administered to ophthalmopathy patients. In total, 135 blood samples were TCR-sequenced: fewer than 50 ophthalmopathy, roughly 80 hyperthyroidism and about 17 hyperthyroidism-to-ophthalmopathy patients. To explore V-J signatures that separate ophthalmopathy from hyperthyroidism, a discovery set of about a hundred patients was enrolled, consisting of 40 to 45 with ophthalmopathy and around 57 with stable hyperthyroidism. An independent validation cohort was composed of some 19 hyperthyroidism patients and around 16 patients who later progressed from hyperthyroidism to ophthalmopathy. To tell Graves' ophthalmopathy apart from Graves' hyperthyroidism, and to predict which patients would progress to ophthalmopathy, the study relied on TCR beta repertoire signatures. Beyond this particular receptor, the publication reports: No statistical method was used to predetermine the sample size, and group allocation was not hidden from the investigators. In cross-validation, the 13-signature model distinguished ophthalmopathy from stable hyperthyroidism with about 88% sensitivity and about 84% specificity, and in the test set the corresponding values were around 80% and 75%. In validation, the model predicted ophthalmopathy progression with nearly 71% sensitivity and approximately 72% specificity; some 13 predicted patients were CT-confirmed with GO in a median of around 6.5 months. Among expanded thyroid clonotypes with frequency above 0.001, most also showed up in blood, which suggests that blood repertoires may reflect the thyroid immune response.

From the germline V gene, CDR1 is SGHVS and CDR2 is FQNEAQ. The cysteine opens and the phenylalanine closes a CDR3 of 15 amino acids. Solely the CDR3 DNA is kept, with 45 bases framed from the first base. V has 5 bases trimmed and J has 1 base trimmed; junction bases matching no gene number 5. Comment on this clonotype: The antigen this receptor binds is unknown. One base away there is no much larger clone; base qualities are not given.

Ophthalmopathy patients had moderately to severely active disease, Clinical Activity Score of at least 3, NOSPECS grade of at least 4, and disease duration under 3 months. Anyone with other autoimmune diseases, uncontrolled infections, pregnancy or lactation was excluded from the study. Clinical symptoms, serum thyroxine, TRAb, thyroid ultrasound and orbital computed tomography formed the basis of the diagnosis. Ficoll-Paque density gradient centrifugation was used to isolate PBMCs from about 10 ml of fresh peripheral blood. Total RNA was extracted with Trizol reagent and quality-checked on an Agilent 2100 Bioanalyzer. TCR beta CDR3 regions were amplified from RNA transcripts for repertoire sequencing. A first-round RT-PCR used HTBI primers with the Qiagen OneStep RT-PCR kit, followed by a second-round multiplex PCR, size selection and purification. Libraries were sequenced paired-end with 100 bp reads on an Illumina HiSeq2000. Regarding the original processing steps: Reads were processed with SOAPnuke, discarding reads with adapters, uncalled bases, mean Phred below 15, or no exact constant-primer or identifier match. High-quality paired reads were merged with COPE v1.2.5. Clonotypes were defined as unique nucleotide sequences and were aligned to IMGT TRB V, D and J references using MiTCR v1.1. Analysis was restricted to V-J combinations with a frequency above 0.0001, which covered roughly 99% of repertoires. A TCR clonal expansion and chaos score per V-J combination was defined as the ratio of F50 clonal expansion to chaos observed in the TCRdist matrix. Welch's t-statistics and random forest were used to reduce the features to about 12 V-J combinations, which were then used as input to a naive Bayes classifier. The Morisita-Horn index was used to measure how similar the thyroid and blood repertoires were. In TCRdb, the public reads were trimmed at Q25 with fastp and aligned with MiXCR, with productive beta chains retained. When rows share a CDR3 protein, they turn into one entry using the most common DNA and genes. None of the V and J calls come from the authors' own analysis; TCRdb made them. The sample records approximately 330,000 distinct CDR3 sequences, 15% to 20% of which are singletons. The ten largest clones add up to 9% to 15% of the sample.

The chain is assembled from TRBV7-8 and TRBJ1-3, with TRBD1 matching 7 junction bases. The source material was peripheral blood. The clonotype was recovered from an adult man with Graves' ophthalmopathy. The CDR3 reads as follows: CASSPLDRSGNTIYF. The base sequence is TGTGCCAGCAGCCCTTTGGACAGGTCTGGAAACACCATATATTTT.